Listed below are T cell receptor beta chains from one sample, sequenced in a study of T cell repertoires in cytomegalovirus infection. TCRdb fed the reads into MiXCR, producing one record per CDR3 protein. The sample records roughly 190,000 distinct CDR3 sequences, approximately 9.7% being singletons. Sequenced: PBMCs. The source is a human donor in good health (CMV status not recorded). Some clones in this sample may be carry-over from other donors' samples. The CDR3 runs from the conserved cysteine through the conserved F or W. D genes are given only for firm matches. Some rows have no size entry. The others give once, few or many, or a class for an expanded clone.

clone size: NA; D gene: NA; J gene: TRBJ1-1; V gene: TRBV6-4; CDR3 protein: CASSPDYRGTEAFF; CDR3 DNA: TGTGCCAGCAGCCCGGATTACCGGGGCACTGAAGCTTTCTTT
clone size: NA; D gene: TRBD2; J gene: TRBJ2-7; V gene: TRBV11-2; CDR3 protein: CASSVTSGRTGHEQYF; CDR3 DNA: TGTGCCAGCAGCGTGACTAGCGGGAGGACGGGCCACGAGCAGTACTTC
clone size: NA; D gene: TRBD2; J gene: TRBJ2-3; V gene: TRBV15; CDR3 protein: CATKATSGGTDTQYF; CDR3 DNA: TGTGCCACCAAGGCTACTAGCGGCGGGACAGATACGCAGTATTTT
clone size: few; D gene: NA; J gene: TRBJ2-3; V gene: TRBV20-1; CDR3 protein: CSARKAGSLTDTQYF; CDR3 DNA: TGCAGTGCTAGAAAGGCGGGGTCTCTCACAGATACGCAGTATTTT
clone size: NA; D gene: TRBD2; J gene: TRBJ2-4; V gene: TRBV29-1; CDR3 protein: CSGLAGEIQYF; CDR3 DNA: TGCAGCGGACTAGCGGGAGAAATTCAGTACTTC
clone size: NA; D gene: NA; J gene: TRBJ2-7; V gene: TRBV7-6; CDR3 protein: CASSLGHISEQYF; CDR3 DNA: TGTGCCAGCAGCTTAGGACATATTTCCGAGCAGTACTTC
clone size: NA; D gene: NA; J gene: TRBJ1-2; V gene: TRBV6-2/TRBV6-3; CDR3 protein: CASSLGSGYTF; CDR3 DNA: TGTGCCAGCAGTTTGGGCTCTGGCTACACCTTC
clone size: many; D gene: NA; J gene: TRBJ1-3; V gene: TRBV30; CDR3 protein: CAWSLTGSSGNTIYF; CDR3 DNA: TGTGCCTGGAGTTTAACAGGGTCATCTGGAAACACCATATATTTT
clone size: NA; D gene: NA; J gene: TRBJ1-1; V gene: TRBV6-6; CDR3 protein: CASSYDPTGVNTEAFF; CDR3 DNA: TGTGCCAGCAGTTACGACCCGACAGGAGTGAACACTGAAGCTTTCTTT
clone size: many; D gene: TRBD1; J gene: TRBJ2-5; V gene: TRBV7-2; CDR3 protein: CASSLTGLQTQYF; CDR3 DNA: TGTGCCAGCAGCCTGACAGGGCTACAGACCCAGTACTTC
clone size: many; D gene: NA; J gene: TRBJ2-2; V gene: TRBV19; CDR3 protein: CATSTDYTGELFF; CDR3 DNA: TGTGCCACTTCTACAGATTACACCGGGGAGCTGTTTTTT
clone size: NA; D gene: NA; J gene: TRBJ2-7; V gene: TRBV28; CDR3 protein: CASSPSTRQSYEQYF; CDR3 DNA: TGTGCCAGCAGTCCATCCACAAGACAGAGCTACGAGCAGTACTTC
clone size: few; D gene: TRBD1; J gene: TRBJ1-4; V gene: TRBV6-2/TRBV6-3; CDR3 protein: CASSPDRGNEKLFF; CDR3 DNA: TGTGCCAGCAGCCCCGACAGGGGAAATGAAAAACTGTTTTTT
clone size: few; D gene: TRBD2; J gene: TRBJ2-5; V gene: TRBV14; CDR3 protein: CASSQGVAGERETQYF; CDR3 DNA: TGTGCCAGCAGCCAAGGGGTAGCGGGAGAGCGAGAGACCCAGTACTTC
clone size: NA; D gene: NA; J gene: TRBJ2-7; V gene: TRBV6-2/TRBV6-3; CDR3 protein: CASSYIRQATYEQYF; CDR3 DNA: TGTGCCAGCAGTTACATTCGGCAGGCCACCTACGAGCAGTACTTC
clone size: many; D gene: TRBD1; J gene: TRBJ1-4; V gene: TRBV29-1; CDR3 protein: CSVTGGNEKLFF; CDR3 DNA: TGCAGCGTGACAGGGGGTAATGAAAAACTGTTTTTT
clone size: many; D gene: NA; J gene: TRBJ1-2; V gene: TRBV4-3; CDR3 protein: CASSQDHGTVGGYTF; CDR3 DNA: TGCGCCAGCAGCCAAGATCACGGGACGGTCGGCGGCTACACCTTC
clone size: few; D gene: NA; J gene: TRBJ2-5; V gene: TRBV7-9; CDR3 protein: CASSSRTGTSFLYQETQYF; CDR3 DNA: TGTGCCAGCAGCTCCCGTACCGGGACATCCTTTCTATACCAAGAGACCCAGTACTTC
clone size: few; D gene: NA; J gene: TRBJ1-1; V gene: TRBV5-1; CDR3 protein: CASSSLTVNTEAFF; CDR3 DNA: TGCGCCAGCAGCTCGCTAACAGTGAACACTGAAGCTTTCTTT
clone size: many; D gene: NA; J gene: TRBJ1-2; V gene: TRBV29-1; CDR3 protein: CSVKQGNYGYTF; CDR3 DNA: TGCAGCGTTAAACAGGGAAACTATGGCTACACCTTC
clone size: many; D gene: NA; J gene: TRBJ1-5; V gene: TRBV28; CDR3 protein: CASSSVNGRNNQPQHF; CDR3 DNA: TGTGCCAGCAGTTCTGTTAACGGACGGAACAATCAGCCCCAGCATTTT
clone size: many; D gene: TRBD1; J gene: TRBJ1-2; V gene: TRBV29-1; CDR3 protein: CSVESPGTGIWGYTF; CDR3 DNA: TGCAGCGTTGAATCACCCGGGACAGGGATTTGGGGCTACACCTTC
clone size: NA; D gene: NA; J gene: TRBJ1-5; V gene: TRBV29-1; CDR3 protein: CSVAGNSNQPQHF; CDR3 DNA: TGCAGCGTTGCGGGGAATAGCAATCAGCCCCAGCATTTT
clone size: NA; D gene: NA; J gene: TRBJ1-2; V gene: TRBV11-2; CDR3 protein: CASSVGRDGGGYTF; CDR3 DNA: TGTGCCAGCAGCGTTGGACGGGATGGGGGTGGCTACACCTTC
clone size: many; D gene: TRBD1; J gene: TRBJ1-1; V gene: TRBV18; CDR3 protein: CASSPQGQSMNTEAFF; CDR3 DNA: TGTGCCAGCTCACCACAGGGACAGAGCATGAACACTGAAGCTTTCTTT
clone size: few; D gene: NA; J gene: TRBJ2-5; V gene: TRBV14; CDR3 protein: CASSRNRLSAGTVQETQYF; CDR3 DNA: TGTGCCAGCAGCCGGAATAGGCTCTCAGCGGGGACAGTTCAAGAGACCCAGTACTTC
clone size: many; D gene: NA; J gene: TRBJ1-4; V gene: TRBV11-2; CDR3 protein: CASSLLRRRRGDEKLFF; CDR3 DNA: TGTGCCAGCAGCCTACTCAGACGACGCAGGGGTGACGAAAAACTGTTTTTT
clone size: few; D gene: TRBD2; J gene: TRBJ2-3; V gene: TRBV11-2; CDR3 protein: CASSLDRTSGYTDTQYF; CDR3 DNA: TGTGCCAGCAGCTTAGACCGGACTAGCGGGTACACAGATACGCAGTATTTT
clone size: many; D gene: NA; J gene: TRBJ1-1; V gene: TRBV7-3; CDR3 protein: CASSLSRGPNTEAFF; CDR3 DNA: TGTGCCAGCAGCTTATCTCGGGGCCCGAACACTGAAGCTTTCTTT
clone size: few; D gene: NA; J gene: TRBJ1-3; V gene: TRBV29-1; CDR3 protein: CSALPGDSGNTIYF; CDR3 DNA: TGCAGCGCCTTACCAGGGGACTCTGGAAACACCATATATTTT